This is a list of T cell receptor beta chains from one sample in a study of T-cell reconstitution after alpha-beta-depleted transplantation in children. MiXCR was run by TCRdb on the PCR reads, yielding one entry per CDR3 protein. This table holds around 800,000 distinct CDR3 sequences, roughly 16% found once. The source material was PBMCs, mostly from graft donor cells, sampled 360 days after TCRalphabeta/CD19-depleted stem cell transplant. These receptors were collected from a male patient aged 10 to 17 who had a stem cell transplant for acute lymphoblastic leukemia, so the T cells may come from the graft donor. Each CDR3 is given with its conserved first and last residue. Each record gives: clone size, J gene, V gene, D gene, CDR3 protein, CDR3 DNA. The D gene is left open where the match is weak. Clone size is not always given. Where it is, it says once, few, many or a class for expanded clones.

abundance: NA
j_gene: TRBJ2-1
v_gene: TRBV13
d_gene: NA
CDR3aa: CASTPGGLGGINEQFF
CDR3nt: TGTGCCAGCACCCCAGGGGGACTAGGGGGGATCAATGAGCAGTTCTTC

abundance: few
j_gene: TRBJ1-2
v_gene: TRBV20-1
d_gene: NA
CDR3aa: CSAPPVLLHYGYTF
CDR3nt: TGCAGTGCCCCCCCGGTCCTACTTCACTATGGCTACACCTTC

abundance: NA
j_gene: TRBJ2-2
v_gene: TRBV5-1
d_gene: TRBD2
CDR3aa: CASSSSGTSGRPHGELFF
CDR3nt: TGCGCCAGCAGCAGTAGTGGGACTAGCGGGAGGCCCCACGGGGAGCTGTTTTTT

abundance: few
j_gene: TRBJ1-2
v_gene: TRBV5-1
d_gene: NA
CDR3aa: CASSLKGSANYGYTF
CDR3nt: TGCGCCAGCAGCTTAAAGGGGTCCGCTAACTATGGCTACACCTTC

abundance: NA
j_gene: TRBJ2-1
v_gene: TRBV20-1
d_gene: NA
CDR3aa: CSAPSEAKGEWGGNEQFF
CDR3nt: TGCAGTGCTCCCTCAGAAGCCAAAGGTGAATGGGGTGGTAATGAGCAGTTCTTC

abundance: few
j_gene: TRBJ2-5
v_gene: TRBV5-1
d_gene: NA
CDR3aa: CASSENSQETQYF
CDR3nt: TGCGCCTCCTCGGAGAATTCCCAAGAGACCCAGTACTTC

abundance: NA
j_gene: TRBJ2-7
v_gene: TRBV7-2
d_gene: NA
CDR3aa: CASSVFGGRTSYEQYF
CDR3nt: TGTGCCAGCAGCGTGTTTGGGGGGAGGACCTCCTACGAGCAGTACTTC

abundance: NA
j_gene: TRBJ1-2
v_gene: TRBV7-9
d_gene: NA
CDR3aa: CASSGYTF
CDR3nt: TGTGCCAGCAGTGGCTACACCTTC

abundance: NA
j_gene: TRBJ2-5
v_gene: TRBV5-1
d_gene: TRBD1
CDR3aa: CASSFVAGGRETQYF
CDR3nt: TGCGCCAGCAGCTTCGTTGCAGGGGGACGGGAGACCCAGTACTTC

abundance: NA
j_gene: TRBJ2-2
v_gene: TRBV6-1
d_gene: TRBD2
CDR3aa: CASSGRLAPTGELFF
CDR3nt: TGTGCCAGCAGCGGGAGACTAGCTCCCACCGGGGAGCTGTTTTTT

abundance: NA
j_gene: TRBJ1-5
v_gene: TRBV5-1
d_gene: TRBD1
CDR3aa: CASSLAGQAHQPQHF
CDR3nt: TGCGCCAGCAGCTTGGCCGGACAGGCTCATCAGCCCCAGCATTTT

abundance: few
j_gene: TRBJ2-1
v_gene: TRBV20-1
d_gene: TRBD2
CDR3aa: CSATGRDNNEQFF
CDR3nt: TGCAGTGCTACCGGGAGGGATAACAATGAGCAGTTCTTC

abundance: many
j_gene: TRBJ2-7
v_gene: TRBV7-9
d_gene: NA
CDR3aa: CASSLQGWTYEQYF
CDR3nt: TGTGCCAGCAGCCTACAGGGATGGACCTACGAGCAGTACTTC

abundance: NA
j_gene: TRBJ2-1
v_gene: TRBV1
d_gene: NA
CDR3aa: CTSSLEYNEQFF
CDR3nt: TGCACCAGCAGCCTCGAATACAATGAGCAGTTCTTC

abundance: few
j_gene: TRBJ1-1
v_gene: TRBV9
d_gene: TRBD1
CDR3aa: CASSPTGGQPLNTEAFF
CDR3nt: TGTGCCAGCAGCCCTACAGGGGGGCAACCGCTGAACACTGAAGCTTTCTTT

abundance: few
j_gene: TRBJ1-3
v_gene: TRBV12-3/TRBV12-4
d_gene: NA
CDR3aa: CASSWAARSGNTIYF
CDR3nt: TGTGCCAGCAGTTGGGCAGCACGCTCTGGAAACACCATATATTTT

abundance: many
j_gene: TRBJ2-4
v_gene: TRBV12-3/TRBV12-4
d_gene: TRBD1
CDR3aa: CASSPPGQVVGNIQYF
CDR3nt: TGTGCCAGCAGTCCCCCGGGACAGGTGGTGGGAAACATTCAGTACTTC

abundance: many
j_gene: TRBJ2-7
v_gene: TRBV5-1
d_gene: NA
CDR3aa: CASSLGDRRSSYEQYF
CDR3nt: TGCGCCAGCAGCTTGGGAGACAGGAGGAGCTCCTACGAGCAGTACTTC

abundance: NA
j_gene: TRBJ2-1
v_gene: TRBV5-1
d_gene: TRBD2
CDR3aa: CASSKPGTRSGYEQFF
CDR3nt: TGCGCCAGCAGCAAACCCGGGACTAGGTCAGGTTATGAGCAGTTCTTC

abundance: many
j_gene: TRBJ2-7
v_gene: TRBV5-6
d_gene: TRBD2
CDR3aa: CASSLAPSGGYEQYF
CDR3nt: TGTGCCAGCAGCTTGGCCCCTAGCGGGGGCTACGAGCAGTACTTC

abundance: NA
j_gene: TRBJ1-1
v_gene: TRBV12-3/TRBV12-4
d_gene: NA
CDR3aa: CASRPRGGVTEAFF
CDR3nt: TGTGCCAGCAGACCCAGGGGCGGGGTCACTGAAGCTTTCTTT

abundance: many
j_gene: TRBJ2-5
v_gene: TRBV24-1
d_gene: NA
CDR3aa: CATSDRVGDYQETQYF
CDR3nt: TGTGCCACCAGTGATAGGGTAGGAGACTACCAAGAGACCCAGTACTTC

abundance: many
j_gene: TRBJ2-5
v_gene: TRBV5-1
d_gene: TRBD2
CDR3aa: CASSLPGLAGGQETQYF
CDR3nt: TGTGCCAGCAGCTTACCGGGACTAGCGGGAGGGCAAGAGACCCAGTACTTC

abundance: NA
j_gene: TRBJ2-2
v_gene: TRBV13
d_gene: NA
CDR3aa: CASRPVRTINTGELFF
CDR3nt: TGTGCCAGCAGACCAGTCAGGACCATAAACACCGGGGAGCTGTTTTTT

abundance: many
j_gene: TRBJ2-4
v_gene: TRBV18
d_gene: NA
CDR3aa: CASSYRSTAKNIQYF
CDR3nt: TGTGCCAGCTCCTACAGGTCGACGGCCAAAAACATTCAGTACTTC

abundance: NA
j_gene: TRBJ2-7
v_gene: TRBV7-9
d_gene: TRBD1
CDR3aa: CASRLGQGLSDEQYF
CDR3nt: TGTGCCAGCAGACTCGGACAGGGATTGTCGGACGAGCAGTACTTC

abundance: many
j_gene: TRBJ1-2
v_gene: TRBV24-1
d_gene: NA
CDR3aa: CATSETGLYGYTF
CDR3nt: TGTGCCACCAGTGAAACCGGCCTCTATGGCTACACCTTC

abundance: NA
j_gene: TRBJ2-1
v_gene: TRBV20-1
d_gene: NA
CDR3aa: CSARDLSSSYNEQFF
CDR3nt: TGCAGTGCTAGAGATTTAAGTTCTTCCTACAATGAGCAGTTCTTC

abundance: NA
j_gene: TRBJ2-7
v_gene: TRBV11-1
d_gene: NA
CDR3aa: CASSLSAPEDYEQYF
CDR3nt: TGTGCCAGCAGCTTATCGGCCCCCGAGGACTACGAGCAGTACTTC

abundance: NA
j_gene: TRBJ2-1
v_gene: TRBV12-3/TRBV12-4
d_gene: TRBD2
CDR3aa: CASTVAGVGNEQFF
CDR3nt: TGTGCCAGCACCGTAGCGGGAGTGGGAAATGAGCAGTTCTTC